This T cell receptor beta chain was documented in a study of tumor-infiltrating lymphocytes in primary liver carcinoma. Across the whole study: Spanning 4.2 to 10 cm, the tumors were T1-T3 N0M0. Study outcomes and limitations: Bulk unsorted sampling precluded comparing CD4+ and CD8+ repertoires.

The CDR3 extends over 16 amino acids. CDR1 SGHVS and CDR2 FQNEAQ come from the germline V gene. Comments on this clonotype: Its antigen is unknown. One end of the junction varies from germline; a read error may be responsible.

The input was roughly 0.5 ug total RNA; TCR beta cDNA was made from it with a constant-region primer. Three-round nested multiplex PCR performed with slightly modified ARM-PCR produced the TCR beta libraries. The opening two PCR rounds, approximately 10 cycles each, paired TRBV1-TRBV30 forward primers with a C-beta reverse primer. One entry per CDR3 protein results from TCRdb running MiXCR on the multiplex PCR reads. The table has fewer than 250,000 distinct CDR3 sequences, about 61% seen once. RNA isolated from unsorted whole blood supplied the blood RNA, with germline DNA also extracted. Chronic HBV infection was present, with no prior treatment.

Sequencing input: peripheral blood. This sequence was found in a woman aged 60-75 years with primary liver carcinoma and hepatitis B virus infection. J is TRBJ2-7 and V is TRBV7-8; TRBD1 is a possible D gene (6 bases). The CDR3 reads CVSSPRTDLSFHEQYF. The CDR3 DNA is TGTGTCAGCAGCCCTAGGACAGATCTCAGTTTCCACGAGCAGTACTTC.